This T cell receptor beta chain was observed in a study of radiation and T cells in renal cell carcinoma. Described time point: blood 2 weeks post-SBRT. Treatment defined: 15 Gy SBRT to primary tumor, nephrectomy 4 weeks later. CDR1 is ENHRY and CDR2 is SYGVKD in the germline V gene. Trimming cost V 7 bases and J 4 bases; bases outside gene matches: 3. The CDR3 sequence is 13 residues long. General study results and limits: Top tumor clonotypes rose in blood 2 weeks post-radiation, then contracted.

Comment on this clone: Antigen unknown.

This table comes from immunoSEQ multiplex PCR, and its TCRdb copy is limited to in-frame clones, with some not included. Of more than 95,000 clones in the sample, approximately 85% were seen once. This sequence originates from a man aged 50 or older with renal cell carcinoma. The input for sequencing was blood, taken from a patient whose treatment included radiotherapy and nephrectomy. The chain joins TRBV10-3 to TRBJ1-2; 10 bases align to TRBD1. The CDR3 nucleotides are TGTGCCATCAAGGGACAGGGGCGCTATGGCTACACCTTC. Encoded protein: CAIKGQGRYGYTF.